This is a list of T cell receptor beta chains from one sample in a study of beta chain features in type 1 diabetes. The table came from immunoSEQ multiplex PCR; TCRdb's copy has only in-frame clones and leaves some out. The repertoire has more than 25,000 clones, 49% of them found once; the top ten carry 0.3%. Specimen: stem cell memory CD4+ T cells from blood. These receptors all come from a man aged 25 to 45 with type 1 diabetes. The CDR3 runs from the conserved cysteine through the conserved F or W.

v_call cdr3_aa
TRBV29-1 CSVAGTPKRGATNEKLFF
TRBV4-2 CASSPGLAGRLETQYF
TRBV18 CASSGQAYGYTF
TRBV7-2 CASRRQGQSGEAFF
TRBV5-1 CASSPSEGNYGYTF
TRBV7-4 CASSFSQGAHKDTQYF
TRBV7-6 CASSRDRGNEKLFF
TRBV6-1 CASSEASAQHF
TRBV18 CASSTNQETQYF
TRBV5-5 CASSRTGRVDEQYF
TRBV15 CATSTLGQGGWAGELFF
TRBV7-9 CASSLLGNYEQYF
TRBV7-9 CASSLGENTEAFF
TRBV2 CASTAGVGNQPQHF
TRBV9 CASSGFDRVRHSPLHF
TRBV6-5 CATRDRENSPLHF
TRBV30 CAWSVQADNEQFF
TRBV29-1 CSVGRLVTRDTQYF
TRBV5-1 CASSLALAGRYEQYF
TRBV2 CASRGAADLYGYTF
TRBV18 CASSPLRTTSTDTQYF
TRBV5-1 CASRPGTNNPGELFF
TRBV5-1 CASSRGGRTSTDTQYF
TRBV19 CASSAAGSKNIQYF
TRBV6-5 CASSDGQGRNEQFF
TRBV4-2 CASSQTSEVYNEQFF
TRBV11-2 CASSLDWTPGELFF
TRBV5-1 CASSLGGVWNEQFF
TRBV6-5 CASSYGTGNEKLFF
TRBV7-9 CASSLVVPGNYGYTF
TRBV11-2 CASSFPDRGLYEQYF
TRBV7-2 CASSLLARYEQYF
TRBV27 CASGSGQGAYEQYF
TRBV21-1 CASRNRVRKDEKLFF
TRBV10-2 CASREAGGPYNEQFF
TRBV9 CASSPWTGNTEAFF
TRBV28 CASSVTGSYYGYTF
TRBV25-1 CASSGSRGGFTEAFF
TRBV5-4 CASSLGLYTYEQYF
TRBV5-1 CASSLASGGETQYF
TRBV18 CASSPRLSSSYNEQFF
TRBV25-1 CASSEGTRNYGYTF
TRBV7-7 CASSLGTGSSYNEQFF
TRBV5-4 CASSLGQTDTGELFF
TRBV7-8 CASSGELAEIAYEQYF
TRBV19 CASSHPSVGEDTQYF
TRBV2 CASRSQGQGPAPLHF
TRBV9 CASSPTSGSFGEQFF
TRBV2 CASSQQGALGYTF
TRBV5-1 CASSLDGQLNYGYTF
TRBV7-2 CASSLGSSGPETQYF
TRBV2 CASSPGGGSQETQYF
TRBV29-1 CSVGDRGGYEQYF
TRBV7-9 CASSSSYAQGARGFF